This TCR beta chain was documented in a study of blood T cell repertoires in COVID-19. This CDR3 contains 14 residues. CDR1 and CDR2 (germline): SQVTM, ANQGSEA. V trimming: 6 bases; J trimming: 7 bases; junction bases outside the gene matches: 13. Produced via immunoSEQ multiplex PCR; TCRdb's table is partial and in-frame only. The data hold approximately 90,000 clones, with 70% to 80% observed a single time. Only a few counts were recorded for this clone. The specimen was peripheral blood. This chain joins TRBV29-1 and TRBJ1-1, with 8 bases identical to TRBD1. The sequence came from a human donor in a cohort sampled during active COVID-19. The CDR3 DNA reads TGCAGCGTCGCCCCCGGGACAGGAAGTAGTGAAGCTTTCTTT. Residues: CSVAPGTGSSEAFF.